This entry lists 27 T cell receptor beta chains sequenced from one sample in a study of blood T cell repertoires in COVID-19. Sequencing used immunoSEQ multiplex PCR; TCRdb keeps in-frame clones, though not all of them. The sample has about 330,000 clones; around 86% are singletons. The sample comprised PBMCs or T cells enriched from blood (not recorded which). All receptors derive from a young woman who had recovered from COVID-19.

The rearrangement links TRBV6-1 to TRBJ1-5, with D maybe TRBD1 (6 bases). CDR3 size: 17 residues. Trimming shortened V by 1 base and J by 6 bases, and 19 bases separated the two germline ends. Germline V gene data show CDR1 as MNHNS and CDR2 as SASEGT. CDR3 nucleotides: TGTGCCAGCAGTGAAGTTTGGACAGATCGAACTGGTCAGCCCCAGCATTTT. Residues: CASSEVWTDRTGQPQHF.

This clone has only a few counts. This sequence joins TRBV12-3 or TRBV12-4 and TRBJ1-2; D is ambiguous. V was trimmed by 0 bases and J by 8 bases, leaving 10 bases between them. CDR3 length: 13 amino acids. CDR3 in DNA: TGTGCCAGCAGTTTAGCGGCACAAGTCGGCTACACCTTC. Protein sequence: CASSLAAQVGYTF.

The gene calls are TRBV5-1 and TRBJ1-1; D perhaps matches TRBD1 (6 bases). Looked up from germline, CDR1 is SGHRS and CDR2 is YFSETQ. The germline V and J ends were trimmed by 5 bases and 5 bases, with 10 bases remaining between them. The CDR3 covers 12 residues. In DNA form, the CDR3 reads TGCGCCAGCAGGGGGCAGGGGACTGAAGCTTTCTTT. Its protein product is CASRGQGTEAFF.

This chain uses TRBV11-2 with TRBJ1-6; TRBD1 agrees at 7 bases. V was clipped by 5 bases and J by 5 bases; unmatched bases: 9. Per the germline V gene, CDR1 is SGHAT and CDR2 is FQNNGV. CDR3 length: 16 residues. CDR3 protein: CASSLRQGGDNSPLHF. The CDR3 DNA sequence: TGTGCCAGCAGCCTCCGACAGGGTGGAGATAATTCACCCCTCCACTTT.

This clone showed up many times. V gene TRBV19 combines with J gene TRBJ1-4; TRBD1 might be the D (5 bases). V was cut by 5 bases and J by 5 bases, with 15 bases left in between. The CDR3 runs to 15 residues. Germline values: CDR1 LNHDA, CDR2 SQIVND (reference sequence). DNA for the CDR3: TGTGCCAGTAGTCGAATAGGACAATTAAATGAAAAACTGTTTTTT. Amino acid sequence: CASSRIGQLNEKLFF.

This clone has only one observation. One junction end does not reproduce the germline sequence, and a read error may be involved. The rearrangement joins TRBV2 to TRBJ1-1, with D perhaps matching TRBD1 (5 bases). Germline CDR1 reads SNHLY; CDR2 reads FYNNEI. The CDR3 totals 15 residues. The CDR3 sequence: CASREEGVSGTEAFF. CDR3 in DNA: TGTGCCAGCAGGGAAGAAGGGGTATCGGGCACTGAAGCTTTCTTT.

The J gene is TRBJ1-4, the V gene TRBV7-9, with a possible D match to TRBD1 (6 bases). The V gene's germline CDR1 is SEHNR and CDR2 FQNEAQ (reference sequence). With 5 bases removed from V and 3 bases from J, the gap between germline ends came to 13 bases. This CDR3 has 15 amino acids. CDR3 nucleotides: TGTGCCAGCAGCCCAGGGGCAGGGCCTAATGAAAAACTGTTTTTT. It codes for CASSPGAGPNEKLFF. Full variable domain (rest looked up from reference TRBV7-9 and TRBJ1-4): DTGVSQNPRHKITKRGQNVTFRCDPISEHNRLYWYRQTLGQGPEFLTYFQNEAQLEKSRLLSDRFSAERPKGSFSTLEIQRTEQGDSAMYLCASSPGAGPNEKLFFGSGTQLSVL.

This chain uses TRBV4-1 with TRBJ1-6, with D hard to call. The germline V and J ends were trimmed by 0 bases and 8 bases, with 11 bases remaining between them. CDR3 length: 15 residues. Germline V gene data show CDR1 as MGHRA and CDR2 as YSYEKL. CDR3 loop: CASSQESVGDSPLHF. The CDR3 DNA is TGCGCCAGCAGCCAAGAATCGGTTGGTGATTCACCCCTCCACTTT.

The chain carries TRBV29-1 and TRBJ1-2, with 12 bases identical to TRBD1. Trimming at V came to 3 bases and at J to 4 bases, leaving 6 bases not matched to a gene. Germline CDR1 SQVTM, CDR2 ANQGSEA. The CDR3 runs to 15 residues. The CDR3 spells CSVDLGQGASYGYTF. As DNA, the CDR3 is TGCAGCGTTGACTTGGGACAGGGGGCTTCCTATGGCTACACCTTC.

The J gene is TRBJ1-6, the V gene TRBV30; D possibly corresponds to TRBD1 (5 bases). Germline V gene sequence: CDR1 GTSNPN, CDR2 SVGIG (reference sequence). CDR3 length equals 15 residues. Between the trimmed V and J ends, which lost 2 bases and 8 bases, there was a span of 16 bases. CDR3 in DNA: TGTGCCTGGAGTACTCCGGGACGGGAGCATTCACCCCTCCACTTT. Translating it yields CAWSTPGREHSPLHF.

This clone came up once. V gene TRBV30 combines with J gene TRBJ2-7; 10 nucleotides agree with TRBD2. The germline V gene encodes CDR1 GTSNPN and CDR2 SVGIG (reference sequence). This CDR3 contains 13 residues. With V trimmed by 8 bases and J by 13 bases, 17 bases remained unmatched. Here the CDR3 reads CAGLMSSGSHPYF. The CDR3 nucleotides are TGTGCCGGCCTAATGTCTAGCGGGAGCCATCCTTACTTC.

This clone came up a few times. The J gene is TRBJ1-1, the V gene TRBV15, with 9 positions matching TRBD1. The CDR3 extends over 14 amino acids. Unmatched junction bases numbered 6, after V lost 3 bases and J lost 7 bases. Per germline, CDR1 LNHNV and CDR2 YYDKDF (reference sequence). The CDR3 is CATSRDRGFGEAFF. In DNA form, the CDR3 reads TGTGCCACCAGCAGGGACAGGGGTTTCGGTGAAGCTTTCTTT.

This chain uses TRBV21-1 with TRBJ1-2; the table assigns TRBD1, which was not confirmed against the DNA. TRBV21-1 is a listed pseudogene. CDR3 length: 14 amino acids. DNA for the CDR3: TGTGCCAGCAGCCCCTGGGCAGGCTCGAGAGGCTACACCTTC. Its translation is CASSPWAGSRGYTF.

This chain uses TRBV9 with TRBJ2-3; D might be TRBD1 (5 bases). The CDR3 runs to 15 residues. Trimming pared 0 bases from V and 0 bases from J, leaving 8 bases between. Germline V gene sequence: CDR1 SGDLS, CDR2 YYNGEE. The CDR3 nucleotides are TGTGCCAGCAGCGTAGAAGGGGAAAGCACAGATACGCAGTATTTT. Its translation is CASSVEGESTDTQYF.

This chain joins TRBV29-1 and TRBJ2-3; 15 bases fit TRBD2. The germline V gene has CDR1 SQVTM and CDR2 ANQGSEA. The J segment lost 4 bases and the V segment lost 6 bases, leaving 8 bases of the junction unmatched. This CDR3 spans 16 amino acids. CDR3 DNA: TGCAGCGTCGGACTAGCGGGAGGGCCAGTATCAGATACGCAGTATTTT. As protein: CSVGLAGGPVSDTQYF.

J is TRBJ1-2 and V is TRBV5-1; 8 bases line up with TRBD1. The CDR3 runs to 15 residues. V was pared by 3 bases and J by 3 bases, with 7 bases of the junction left unmatched. Germline V gene data show CDR1 as SGHRS and CDR2 as YFSETQ. The CDR3 sequence is CASSSRTGSDYGYTF. The DNA of the CDR3 is TGCGCCAGCAGCTCACGGACAGGGTCGGACTATGGCTACACCTTC.

V gene TRBV18 combines with J gene TRBJ1-1, with 9 bases identical to TRBD1. This CDR3 contains 16 residues. Looked up from germline, CDR1 is KGHSH and CDR2 is LQKENI. V shed 3 bases, J shed 5 bases, and the junction held 10 bases outside the gene matches. The CDR3 nucleotides read TGTGCCAGCTCACCGACCGGGACAGGGATTGGGACTGAAGCTTTCTTT. Its protein is CASSPTGTGIGTEAFF.

V and J are TRBV25-1 and TRBJ2-2, with D hard to call. With 8 bases removed from V and 5 bases from J, the gap between germline ends came to 6 bases. CDR3 length: 11 residues. The germline V gene has CDR1 MGHDK and CDR2 SYGVNS. CDR3 bases: TGTGCCAGCTCCCGGACCGGGGAGCTGTTTTTT. Translated: CASSRTGELFF. Complete variable domain (other parts from reference TRBV25-1 and TRBJ2-2): EADIYQTPRYLVIGTGKKITLECSQTMGHDKMYWYQQDPGMELHLIHYSYGVNSTEKGDLSSESTVSRIRTEHFPLTLESARPSHTSQYLCASSRTGELFFGEGSRLTVL.

The rearrangement uses TRBV28 and TRBJ2-1; D gene unclear. Germline V CDR1 and CDR2: MDHEN, SYDVKM. Deletions cut 5 bases from V and 0 bases from J, with 11 bases between. The CDR3 spans 15 residues. The CDR3 region is CASSPADSSYNEQFF. CDR3 DNA sequence: TGTGCCAGCAGTCCCGCGGATAGCTCCTACAATGAGCAGTTCTTC.

This chain connects TRBV6-5 to TRBJ1-2; TRBD1 is a possible D gene (6 bases). V dropped 5 bases and J dropped 6 bases, with 19 bases sitting between them. CDR1 and CDR2 (germline): MNHEY, SVGAGI. The CDR3 is 15 residues long. CDR3 sequence reads: CASSLSPGAFHGYTF. The CDR3 coding sequence is TGTGCCAGCAGTCTCTCCCCAGGGGCTTTTCATGGCTACACCTTC.

This clone appeared a single time. The gene calls are TRBV13 and TRBJ2-7; D uncertain. Trimming removed 6 bases at V and 3 bases at J, with 15 bases between. The germline V gene has CDR1 PRHDT and CDR2 FYEKMQ (reference sequence). The CDR3 length is 14 residues. This chain's CDR3 is CASSPRPGYYEQYF. Written as DNA, the CDR3 is TGTGCCAGCAGTCCGCGGCCCGGGTACTACGAGCAGTACTTC.

The CDR3 protein is CASSLGTGENEQYF. The DNA for the CDR3 is TGCGCCAGCAGCTTAGGGACAGGGGAAAACGAGCAGTACTTC. The rearrangement uses TRBV5-1 and TRBJ2-7, with 10 positions matching TRBD1. The J segment lost 5 bases and the V segment lost 2 bases, leaving 4 bases of the junction unmatched. This CDR3 region has 14 residues. Germline V lookup: CDR1 SGHRS, CDR2 YFSETQ.

V usage is TRBV5-1 and J usage is TRBJ2-7, with D possibly being TRBD1 (6 bases). V was pared by 0 bases and J by 6 bases, with 19 bases between. The CDR3 is 16 residues long. CDR1 is SGHRS, CDR2 YFSETQ, per germline. CDR3 in DNA: TGCGCCAGCAGCTTGGCGGCAGGGGCCCTATCTAGCGAGCAGTACTTC. It encodes CASSLAAGALSSEQYF.

The chain recombines TRBV3-1 (or the pseudogene TRBV3-2) with TRBJ2-1; 11 nucleotides agree with TRBD2. CDR1 LGHDT and CDR2 YNNKEL come from the germline V gene (reference sequence). J gave up 4 bases and V 6 bases, and 5 bases lay outside the gene matches. The CDR3 spans 15 residues. CDR3 loop: CASRQTSGKYNEQFF. The DNA for the CDR3 is TGTGCCAGCAGACAGACTAGCGGGAAGTACAATGAGCAGTTCTTC.

The chain couples TRBV7-3 to TRBJ1-1; D may be TRBD1 (5 bases). Germline V gives CDR1 SGHTA, CDR2 FQGTGA. Between the trimmed V and J ends, which lost 4 bases and 7 bases, there was a span of 16 bases. CDR3 length: 14 amino acids. Written as DNA, the CDR3 is TGTGCCAGCAGCTCAGCAGGTGGGGGAGGTGAAGCTTTCTTT. This gives the protein CASSSAGGGGEAFF.

This chain connects TRBV9 to TRBJ2-6; D is possibly TRBD2 (5 bases). Trimming cost V 3 bases and J 3 bases, with 13 bases left between them. The CDR3 consists of 16 residues. Germline V gene sequence: CDR1 SGDLS, CDR2 YYNGEE. DNA for the CDR3: TGTGCCAGCAGCGAGCCCCGAGGGCGTGGGGCCAACGTCCTGACTTTC. It encodes CASSEPRGRGANVLTF.

The J gene is TRBJ2-3, the V gene TRBV15; possible D gene TRBD2, 6 bases. CDR1 and CDR2 from the germline V gene are LNHNV and YYDKDF (reference sequence). There are 16 residues in the CDR3. Trimming took 0 bases from V and 2 from J, leaving 12 bases between them. CDR3: CATSRDGGEATDTQYF. CDR3 nucleotides: TGTGCCACCAGCAGAGATGGAGGGGAGGCCACAGATACGCAGTATTTT.